These 25 T cell receptor beta chains came from one sample sequenced in a study of T cell responses to AZD1222 COVID-19 vaccine. Here immunoSEQ multiplex PCR was the method, and the copy in TCRdb shows in-frame clones only, minus some. The top ten clones hold about an eighth of a sample with about 94,000 clones, about 88% of them seen once. Sequenced material: peripheral blood, taken on day 0 of AZD1222 vaccination. These receptors all come from an adult in good health.

This chain connects TRBV3-1 (or the pseudogene TRBV3-2) to TRBJ2-5; 12 nucleotides agree with TRBD2. Germline CDR1 reads LGHDT; CDR2 reads YNNKEL (reference sequence). The CDR3 has 16 residues. Unmatched junction bases numbered 2, after V lost 3 bases and J lost 0 bases. CDR3 DNA: TGTGCCAGCAGCCACCGACTAGCGGGGGACCAAGAGACCCAGTACTTC. This codes for CASSHRLAGDQETQYF.

The chain employs TRBV28 and TRBJ1-1; D is ambiguous. Germline CDR1 and CDR2: MDHEN and SYDVKM. V lost 10 bases and J lost 1, with 13 bases in between. The CDR3 contains 13 residues. As DNA, the CDR3 is TGTGCCACCTACAGCGGCCCGAACACTGAAGCTTTCTTT. Translated, it gives CATYSGPNTEAFF.

This chain connects TRBV20-1 to TRBJ1-2; weak D call: TRBD1 (6 bases). Trimming took 6 bases from V and 8 from J, leaving 22 bases between them. The CDR3 spans 14 residues. Looked up from germline, CDR1 is DFQATT and CDR2 is SNEGSKA (reference sequence). The CDR3 here is CSASPGHLTDGYTF. The DNA of the CDR3 is TGCAGTGCGAGTCCGGGACACTTAACGGACGGCTACACCTTC.

The CDR3 DNA sequence: TGTGCCAGCAGTGGGCGACAGGGTAGTCCCTATAGCAATCAGCCCCAGCATTTT. It specifies CASSGRQGSPYSNQPQHF. This sequence joins TRBV6-1 and TRBJ1-5, with 7 nucleotides matching TRBD1. V shed 4 bases, J shed 0 bases, and the junction held 12 bases outside the gene matches. Germline V lookup: CDR1 MNHNS, CDR2 SASEGT. The CDR3 extends over 18 amino acids.

The chain combines TRBV5-4 with TRBJ1-1; D is ambiguous. V was shortened by 3 bases and J by 2 bases, with 8 bases between the two germline ends. Per the germline V gene, CDR1 is SGHNT and CDR2 is YYREEE (reference sequence). The CDR3 is made up of 13 amino acids. CDR3 in amino acids: CASSSRSNTEAFF. DNA of the CDR3: TGTGCCAGCAGCTCCAGAAGCAACACTGAAGCTTTCTTT.

The gene calls are TRBV4-1 and TRBJ2-3, with no clear D. This CDR3 has 15 residues. Germline CDR1 is MGHRA and CDR2 is YSYEKL. V lost 1 base to trimming and J lost 5 bases, with 13 bases between them. This CDR3 is CASSQVPTLVDTQYF. The CDR3 region has the DNA TGCGCCAGCAGCCAAGTCCCGACCTTGGTAGATACGCAGTATTTT.

The J gene is TRBJ1-6, the V gene TRBV5-1; no definite D call. V was shortened by 1 base and J by 7 bases, with 12 bases between the two germline ends. This CDR3 spans 15 amino acids. Germline V CDR1 and CDR2: SGHRS, YFSETQ. The CDR3 nucleotides are TGCGCCAGCAGCTTGATAGGTGAGGTGAATTCACCCCTCCACTTT. Translation: CASSLIGEVNSPLHF.

The V gene is TRBV12-5, the J gene TRBJ2-7; a weak D match, TRBD2 (5 bases). V was trimmed by 3 bases and J by 3 bases, leaving 6 bases between them. CDR3 length: 12 residues. CDR1 is LGHNT, CDR2 FRNRAP, per germline. CDR3 DNA: TGTGCTAGTGGTTTTGAGGGCTACGAGCAGTACTTC. Protein: CASGFEGYEQYF.

The chain is built from TRBV6-4 and TRBJ2-3; weak D call: TRBD1 (5 bases). The V gene's germline CDR1 is MRHNA and CDR2 SNTAGT. This CDR3 has 15 residues. The ends were cut back, 4 bases at V and 2 bases at J, with 13 bases in the middle. CDR3 protein: CASSVEHRYTDTQYF. In DNA, the CDR3 is TGTGCCAGCAGTGTTGAACACAGGTACACAGATACGCAGTATTTT.

The chain couples TRBV27 to TRBJ2-1, with 11 bases identical to TRBD2. Germline CDR1 MNHEY, CDR2 SMNVEV (reference sequence). This CDR3 comprises 15 residues. The J segment lost 8 bases and the V segment lost 0 bases, leaving 3 bases of the junction unmatched. The CDR3 region is CASSLSSGGAYEQFF. Written as DNA, the CDR3 is TGTGCCAGCAGTTTATCTAGCGGGGGGGCCTATGAGCAGTTCTTC.

V is TRBV5-1 and J is TRBJ2-3, with a tentative D call TRBD2 (7 bases). This CDR3 region has 16 residues. The ends were cut back, 4 bases at V and 0 bases at J, with 15 bases in the middle. Germline V gene lookup returns CDR1 SGHRS and CDR2 YFSETQ. The CDR3 sequence: CASSGRGGESTDTQYF. The CDR3 DNA sequence: TGCGCCAGCAGCGGTAGAGGGGGGGAAAGCACAGATACGCAGTATTTT.

The gene calls are TRBV7-2 and TRBJ1-4; 10 bases agree with TRBD1. Per the germline V gene, CDR1 is SGHTA and CDR2 is FQGNSA. The V segment lost 5 bases and the J segment 3 bases; nucleotides outside the gene matches: 3. This CDR3 has 15 amino acids. The CDR3 protein is CASSPDRGSNEKLFF. CDR3 nucleotide sequence: TGTGCCAGCAGCCCGGACAGGGGGTCTAATGAAAAACTGTTTTTT.

The rearrangement joins TRBV7-6 to TRBJ1-1, with TRBD1 matching over 9 bases. The junction had 5 bases not matched to a gene; V was cut back by 5 bases and J by 1 base. This CDR3 has 15 residues. Germline CDR1 is SGHVS and CDR2 is FNYEAQ. The CDR3 reads CASSLRQGENTEAFF. CDR3 in DNA: TGTGCCAGCAGCCTAAGACAGGGGGAGAACACTGAAGCTTTCTTT.

The gene calls are TRBV5-1 and TRBJ2-1, with 10 bases matching TRBD1. This CDR3 has 15 residues. V lost 4 bases and J lost 3; bases outside the gene matches: 4. In germline, CDR1 is SGHRS, CDR2 YFSETQ. The CDR3 DNA follows: TGCGCCAGCAGCCTAGGGACAGGGGTCTACAATGAGCAGTTCTTC. Translated, it gives CASSLGTGVYNEQFF.

This clone turned up a few times. CDR3 sequence: CASSLTGLGNTEAFF. CDR3 sequence (DNA): TGTGCCAGCAGCTTGACAGGGTTGGGGAACACTGAAGCTTTCTTT. The gene calls are TRBV11-2 and TRBJ1-1; 7 nucleotides match TRBD1. The CDR3 runs 15 residues. V lost 3 bases to trimming and J lost 1 base; unmatched junction nucleotides: 5. Germline assignment: CDR1 SGHAT and CDR2 FQNNGV.

The J gene is TRBJ1-1, the V gene TRBV10-3; 7 bases fit TRBD1. CDR3 length: 13 amino acids. Germline loops: CDR1 ENHRY, CDR2 SYGVKD. Trimming took 11 bases from V and 4 from J; bases not matched to a gene: 10. The CDR3 nucleotides read TGTGCCGCCCAGACAGGGCTGAGCACTGAAGCTTTCTTT. This codes for CAAQTGLSTEAFF.

This chain links TRBV7-3 with TRBJ2-2, with 10 bases lining up with TRBD2. Germline loops: CDR1 SGHTA, CDR2 FQGTGA. V dropped 5 bases and J dropped 2; count of bases not matched to a gene: 11. This CDR3 comprises 18 residues. As DNA, the CDR3 is TGTGCCAGCAGCCTACTGGGTCTAGCGGGAGCCAACACCGGGGAGCTGTTTTTT. Translated, it gives CASSLLGLAGANTGELFF. Variable domain in full (rest from reference TRBV7-3 and TRBJ2-2): GAGVSQTPSNKVTEKGKYVELRCDPISGHTALYWYRQSLGQGPEFLIYFQGTGAADDSGLPNDRFFAVRPEGSVSTLKIQRTERGDSAVYLCASSLLGLAGANTGELFFGEGSRLTVL.

The chain joins TRBV9 to TRBJ2-3; TRBD2 is a possible D gene (5 bases). The V and J ends lost 0 bases and 0 bases respectively, with 14 bases between them. This CDR3 comprises 17 residues. Germline V gives CDR1 SGDLS, CDR2 YYNGEE. CDR3 sequence reads: CASSVAPLGESTDTQYF. As DNA, the CDR3 is TGTGCCAGCAGCGTAGCCCCACTGGGAGAAAGCACAGATACGCAGTATTTT.

The chain joins TRBV19 to TRBJ2-3; weak D call: TRBD2 (6 bases). The CDR3 totals 19 residues. The V gene's germline CDR1 is LNHDA and CDR2 SQIVND (reference sequence). V was cut by 0 bases and J by 5 bases, with 24 bases left in between. CDR3 nucleotides: TGTGCCAGTAGTATAGATCTTGATGGTCACGGGGGTGGAAAAGATACGCAGTATTTT. Translating gives CASSIDLDGHGGGKDTQYF.

This chain uses TRBV12-3 or TRBV12-4 with TRBJ2-1; possible D gene TRBD1, 6 bases. The CDR3 totals 13 residues. Trimming took off 2 bases at V and 10 bases at J, with 12 bases between the two ends. The CDR3 spells CASSLKTGTEQFF. The CDR3 region has the DNA TGTGCCAGCAGTTTAAAGACCGGGACAGAGCAGTTCTTC.

In nucleotides, the CDR3 is TGTGCCAGCAGCCAGACAGGGGGTTGGACAGATACGCAGTATTTT. Amino acid sequence: CASSQTGGWTDTQYF. The rearrangement links TRBV7-6 to TRBJ2-3; TRBD1 aligns across 9 bases. The CDR3 is 15 amino acids. V was clipped by 5 bases and J by 3 bases; unmatched bases: 6. The germline gives CDR1 SGHVS, CDR2 FNYEAQ.

This clone was observed a few times. The chain joins TRBV28 to TRBJ2-3; D might be TRBD2 (6 bases). Germline V gene data show CDR1 as MDHEN and CDR2 as SYDVKM. The CDR3 spans 15 residues. V was cut by 6 bases and J by 4 bases, with 17 bases left in between. CDR3 nucleotide sequence: TGTGCCAGCAGCCCCCCGGGGAGGAGCTCAGATACGCAGTATTTT. Its protein product is CASSPPGRSSDTQYF.

The chain carries TRBV7-8 and TRBJ1-1; D remains ambiguous. Trimming left V 5 bases short and J 1 base short, with 8 bases between. The CDR3 loop spans 13 amino acids. CDR1 is SGHVS, CDR2 FQNEAQ, per germline. The CDR3 reads CASSGPGNTEAFF. CDR3 in DNA: TGTGCCAGCAGCGGTCCAGGGAACACTGAAGCTTTCTTT.

A remark on this clone: At one boundary the junction diverges from the germline segment, which might be a read error. The rearrangement links TRBV19 to TRBJ1-2; D might be TRBD1 (5 bases). Germline CDR1 and CDR2: LNHDA and SQIVND (reference sequence). This CDR3 region has 13 residues. The CDR3 nucleotides read TGTGCCAGTAGTACCGGGGGAGACTACGGCTACACCTTC. Its translation is CASSTGGDYGYTF.

The chain combines TRBV5-4 with TRBJ2-1, with TRBD1 matching 7 bases. CDR3 size: 15 residues. Germline V gene lookup returns CDR1 SGHNT and CDR2 YYREEE (reference sequence). V lost 0 bases to trimming and J lost 4 bases; unmatched junction nucleotides: 4. CDR3 nucleotide sequence: TGTGCCAGCAGCTTGGACAGGGGTCCTTACAATGAGCAGTTCTTC. Translating it yields CASSLDRGPYNEQFF.